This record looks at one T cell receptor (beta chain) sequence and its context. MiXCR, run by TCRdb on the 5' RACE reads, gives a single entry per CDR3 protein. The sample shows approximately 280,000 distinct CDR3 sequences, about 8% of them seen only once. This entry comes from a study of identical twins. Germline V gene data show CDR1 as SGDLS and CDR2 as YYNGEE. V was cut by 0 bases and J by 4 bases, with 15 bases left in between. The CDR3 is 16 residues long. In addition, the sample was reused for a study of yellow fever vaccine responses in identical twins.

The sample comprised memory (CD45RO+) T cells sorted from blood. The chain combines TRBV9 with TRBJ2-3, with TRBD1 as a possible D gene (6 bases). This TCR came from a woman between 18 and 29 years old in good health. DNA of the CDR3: TGTGCCAGCAGCGTAGGGGGGCGCCCCCTCGCAGATACGCAGTATTTT. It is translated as CASSVGGRPLADTQYF.